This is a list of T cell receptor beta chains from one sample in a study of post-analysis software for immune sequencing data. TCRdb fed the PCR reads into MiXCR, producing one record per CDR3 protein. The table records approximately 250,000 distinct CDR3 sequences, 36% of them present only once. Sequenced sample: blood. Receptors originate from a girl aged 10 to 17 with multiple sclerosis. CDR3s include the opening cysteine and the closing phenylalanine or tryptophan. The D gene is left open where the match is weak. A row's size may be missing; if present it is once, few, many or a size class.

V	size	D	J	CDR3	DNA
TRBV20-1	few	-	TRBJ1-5	CSARARASNQPQHF	TGCAGTGCTAGGGCGAGGGCCAGCAATCAGCCCCAGCATTTT
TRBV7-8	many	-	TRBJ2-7	CASSLGGFSYEQYF	TGTGCCAGCAGCTTAGGAGGGTTCTCCTACGAGCAGTACTTC
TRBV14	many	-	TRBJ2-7	CASSQGAGRSYEQYF	TGTGCCAGCAGCCAAGGGGCAGGACGCTCCTACGAGCAGTACTTC
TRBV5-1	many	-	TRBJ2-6	CASSLETWVGAVWANVLTF	TGCGCCAGCAGCTTGGAGACATGGGTGGGCGCGGTTTGGGCCAACGTCCTGACTTTC
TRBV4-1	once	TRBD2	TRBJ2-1	CASSPRGGIDNEQFF	TGCGCCAGCAGCCCCCGGGGGGGCATCGACAATGAGCAGTTCTTC
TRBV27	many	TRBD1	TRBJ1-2	CASSLSAGGYYGYTF	TGTGCCAGCAGTTTATCGGCAGGGGGCTACTATGGCTACACCTTC
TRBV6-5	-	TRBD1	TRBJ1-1	CASSYSAGQGIAFF	TGTGCCAGCAGTTACTCTGCGGGACAGGGTATAGCTTTCTTT
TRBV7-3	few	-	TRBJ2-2	CASSSTRGELFF	TGTGCCAGCAGCTCCACTAGGGGGGAGCTGTTTTTT
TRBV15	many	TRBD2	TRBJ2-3	CATSSGLAGGKDTQYF	TGTGCCACCAGCAGCGGCCTAGCGGGGGGGAAGGATACGCAGTATTTT
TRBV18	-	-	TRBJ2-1	CASQSGGTERFF	TGTGCCAGCCAAAGTGGGGGGACCGAGCGGTTCTTC
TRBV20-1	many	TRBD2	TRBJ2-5	CSARPSGGAAQETQYF	TGCAGTGCTAGACCTAGCGGGGGGGCCGCCCAAGAGACCCAGTACTTC
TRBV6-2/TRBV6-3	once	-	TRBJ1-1	CASSVRENTEAFF	TGTGCCAGCAGTGTCAGGGAGAACACTGAAGCTTTCTTT
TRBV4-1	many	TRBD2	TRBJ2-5	CASSQAGTSGLGETQYF	TGCGCCAGCAGCCAAGCCGGGACTAGCGGGTTAGGTGAGACCCAGTACTTC
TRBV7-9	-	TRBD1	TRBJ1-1	CASSLVQGASTEAFF	TGTGCCAGCAGCTTAGTTCAGGGGGCGAGTACTGAAGCTTTCTTT
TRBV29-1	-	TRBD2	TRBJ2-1	CGVGASGRVEQFF	TGCGGCGTTGGGGCTAGCGGGAGGGTAGAGCAGTTCTTC
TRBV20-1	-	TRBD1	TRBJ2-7	CSVGQGDYEQYF	TGCAGTGTCGGACAGGGAGATTACGAGCAGTACTTC
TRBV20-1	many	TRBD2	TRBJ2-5	CSALWGGETQYF	TGCAGCGCCTTATGGGGAGGGGAGACCCAGTACTTC
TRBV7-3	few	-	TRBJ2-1	CASSSRPDSYNEQFF	TGTGCCAGCAGCTCCCGACCAGACTCCTACAATGAGCAGTTCTTC
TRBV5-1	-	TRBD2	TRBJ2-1	CASSHRTSGGANEQFF	TGCGCCAGCAGCCACCGGACTAGCGGGGGGGCCAATGAGCAGTTCTTC
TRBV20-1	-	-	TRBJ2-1	CSAREDDHEQFF	TGCAGTGCTAGAGAGGATGACCATGAGCAGTTCTTC
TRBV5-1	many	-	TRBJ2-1	CASSLEVNEQFF	TGCGCCAGCAGCTTGGAGGTCAATGAGCAGTTCTTC
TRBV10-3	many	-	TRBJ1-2	CAIGEQGLYGYTF	TGTGCCATCGGGGAGCAGGGGTTATATGGCTACACCTTC
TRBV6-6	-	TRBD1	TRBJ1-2	CASSARDSYGYTF	TGTGCCAGCAGTGCCCGGGACAGCTATGGCTACACCTTC
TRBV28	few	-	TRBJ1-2	CASSLEGVAGYTF	TGTGCCAGCAGTTTAGAGGGCGTCGCTGGCTACACCTTC
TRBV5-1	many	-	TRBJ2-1	CASSLSAGRYNEQFF	TGCGCCAGCAGCTTGTCGGCGGGGCGTTACAATGAGCAGTTCTTC
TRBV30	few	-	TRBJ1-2	CAWSRGAPYGYTF	TGTGCCTGGAGTCGGGGGGCTCCGTATGGCTACACCTTC
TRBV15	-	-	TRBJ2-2	CATAGREVTGELFF	TGTGCCACCGCCGGGCGAGAGGTCACCGGGGAGCTGTTTTTT
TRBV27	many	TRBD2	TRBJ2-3	CASSFTSGSTDTQYF	TGTGCCAGCAGTTTCACTAGCGGGAGCACAGATACGCAGTATTTT
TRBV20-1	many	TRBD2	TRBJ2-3	CSPGGTTDTQYF	TGCAGCCCGGGGGGAACCACAGATACGCAGTATTTT
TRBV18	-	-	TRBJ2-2	CASSPVQLNTGELFF	TGTGCCAGCTCACCAGTGCAGTTGAACACCGGGGAGCTGTTTTTT
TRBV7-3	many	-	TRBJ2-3	CASSLGTISTDTQYF	TGTGCCAGCAGCCTTGGGACGATTAGCACAGATACGCAGTATTTT
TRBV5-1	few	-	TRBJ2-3	CASSPRVQVADTQYF	TGCGCCAGCAGCCCACGTGTCCAAGTGGCGGATACGCAGTATTTT
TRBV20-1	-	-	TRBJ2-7	CSARGPSSYEQYF	TGCAGTGCTAGGGGCCCTAGCTCCTACGAGCAGTACTTC
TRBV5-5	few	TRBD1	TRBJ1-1	CASSFGQGADTEAFF	TGTGCCAGCAGCTTCGGACAGGGAGCGGACACTGAAGCTTTCTTT